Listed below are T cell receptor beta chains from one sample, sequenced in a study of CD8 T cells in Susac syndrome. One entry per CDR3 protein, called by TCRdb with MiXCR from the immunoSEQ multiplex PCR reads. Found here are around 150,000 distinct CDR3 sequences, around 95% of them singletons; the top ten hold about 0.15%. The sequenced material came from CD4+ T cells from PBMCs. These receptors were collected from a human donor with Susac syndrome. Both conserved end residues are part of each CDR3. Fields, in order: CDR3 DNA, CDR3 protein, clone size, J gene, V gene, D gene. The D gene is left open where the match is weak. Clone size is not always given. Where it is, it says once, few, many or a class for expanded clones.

DNA: TGTGCCAGCAGTCCCAGGGGGCTGAGGGGAAACACCATATATTTT
CDR3: CASSPRGLRGNTIYF
size: .
J: TRBJ1-3
V: TRBV12-3/TRBV12-4
D: TRBD1

DNA: TGTGCCAGCAGTTACAGTCAGGGGGCACGCACTGAAGCTTTCTTT
CDR3: CASSYSQGARTEAFF
size: .
J: TRBJ1-1
V: TRBV6-5
D: TRBD1

DNA: TGTGCCTGGAGTGTACGGGTTACGGAGACCCAGTACTTC
CDR3: CAWSVRVTETQYF
size: .
J: TRBJ2-5
V: TRBV30
D: .

DNA: TGCAGTGCTAGCCGGTCAGTGACTGAAGCTTTCTTT
CDR3: CSASRSVTEAFF
size: .
J: TRBJ1-1
V: TRBV20-1
D: .

DNA: TGTGCCAGCAGCCCGACAGGGCTCGAGCAGTTCTTC
CDR3: CASSPTGLEQFF
size: .
J: TRBJ2-1
V: TRBV7-9
D: TRBD1

DNA: TGTGCCTGGAGTGTACTAGCTTCTGAGCAGTTCTTC
CDR3: CAWSVLASEQFF
size: .
J: TRBJ2-1
V: TRBV30
D: .

DNA: TGTGCCACCAGGGACAACTATGGCTACACCTTC
CDR3: CATRDNYGYTF
size: .
J: TRBJ1-2
V: TRBV24-1
D: .

DNA: TGTGCCAGCAACGAGGGGGGGATCTCCTACAATGAGCAGTTCTTC
CDR3: CASNEGGISYNEQFF
size: .
J: TRBJ2-1
V: TRBV13
D: .

DNA: TGCAGTGCGGAGAACAGGGGGGCCCTCCTACGTGAGCAGTACTTC
CDR3: CSAENRGALLREQYF
size: .
J: TRBJ2-7
V: TRBV20-1
D: TRBD1

DNA: TGTGCCAGCAGCGGCTCCTCCCGGGCTCCCCAAGAGACCCAGTACTTC
CDR3: CASSGSSRAPQETQYF
size: once
J: TRBJ2-5
V: TRBV9
D: .

DNA: TGTGCCAGCAGAGCCGGGACAGGGGCGTGGGAGACCCAGTACTTC
CDR3: CASRAGTGAWETQYF
size: .
J: TRBJ2-5
V: TRBV2
D: TRBD1

DNA: TGTGCCAGCACTCCCCGGGACAGGGGTGATACTGAAGCTTTCTTT
CDR3: CASTPRDRGDTEAFF
size: .
J: TRBJ1-1
V: TRBV25-1
D: TRBD1

DNA: TGTGCCAGCAGCGAACAGGGAGGAGGATACAATGAGCAGTTCTTC
CDR3: CASSEQGGGYNEQFF
size: .
J: TRBJ2-1
V: TRBV9
D: .

DNA: TGTGCCAGCAGGGTAATACTGGGACAGGGAAATGAGCAGTTCTTC
CDR3: CASRVILGQGNEQFF
size: .
J: TRBJ2-1
V: TRBV28
D: TRBD1

DNA: TGTGCCTGGAGCCGAGGACCCCGGGCGGGCAATGAGCAGTTCTTC
CDR3: CAWSRGPRAGNEQFF
size: .
J: TRBJ2-1
V: TRBV30
D: .

DNA: TGCAGTGCTAGAGATTTCCAGCGGGGGGACCAAGAGACCCAGTACTTC
CDR3: CSARDFQRGDQETQYF
size: .
J: TRBJ2-5
V: TRBV20-1
D: TRBD2

DNA: TGCAGTGCTCGACCAGGGACAGGGATCCTCAAAAACATTCAGTACTTC
CDR3: CSARPGTGILKNIQYF
size: .
J: TRBJ2-4
V: TRBV20-1
D: TRBD1

DNA: TGCAGTGCGCGGGGGACCTCCTACGAGCAGTACTTC
CDR3: CSARGTSYEQYF
size: .
J: TRBJ2-7
V: TRBV20-1
D: TRBD2

DNA: TGTGCCAGCAGTTTCCAGGGCCAAGAGACCCAGTACTTC
CDR3: CASSFQGQETQYF
size: .
J: TRBJ2-5
V: TRBV12-3/TRBV12-4
D: .

DNA: TGCGCCAGCAGCCAAGATTTCTTGGGCGGCTACACCTTC
CDR3: CASSQDFLGGYTF
size: once
J: TRBJ1-2
V: TRBV4-1
D: .

DNA: TGCGCCAGCAGCAAAAATCCCGGGACGGGGGACTACGAGCAGTACTTC
CDR3: CASSKNPGTGDYEQYF
size: .
J: TRBJ2-7
V: TRBV5-1
D: .

DNA: TGCAGTGCTAGTACGGCTAGCGGGAGGGATGAGCAGTTCTTC
CDR3: CSASTASGRDEQFF
size: .
J: TRBJ2-1
V: TRBV20-1
D: TRBD2

DNA: TGCGCCAGCAGCGCTCGGGAGCACGAAAATGAAGCTTTCTTT
CDR3: CASSAREHENEAFF
size: .
J: TRBJ1-1
V: TRBV5-1
D: .

DNA: TGTGCCAGCAGCTTAGATTTTGGGGTAACTGAAGCTTTCTTT
CDR3: CASSLDFGVTEAFF
size: once
J: TRBJ1-1
V: TRBV7-2
D: .

DNA: TGCAGCGTTGAAGATTTGGCAGGGGGAAGGACTGAAGCTTTCTTT
CDR3: CSVEDLAGGRTEAFF
size: .
J: TRBJ1-1
V: TRBV29-1
D: TRBD1

DNA: TGTGCCAGCAGCTTAGAGGGGAGGGGGAACATTCAGTACTTC
CDR3: CASSLEGRGNIQYF
size: .
J: TRBJ2-4
V: TRBV7-2
D: .

DNA: TGTGCCAGCAGCTTAGGGAGGGGAGGGGGGGCATTTGGCTACACCTTC
CDR3: CASSLGRGGGAFGYTF
size: once
J: TRBJ1-2
V: TRBV7-8
D: .

DNA: TGTGCCTGGAGTTGGCGGGAGGGCCGAGATACGCAGTATTTT
CDR3: CAWSWREGRDTQYF
size: .
J: TRBJ2-3
V: TRBV30
D: TRBD2

DNA: TGTGCCACCAGCAGAGATAAAATTGGACAGGGGGGCACAGATACGCAGTATTTT
CDR3: CATSRDKIGQGGTDTQYF
size: .
J: TRBJ2-3
V: TRBV15
D: TRBD1

DNA: TGTGCCAGCAGGGGACAGCCGCTCTCAGAAGCTTTCTTT
CDR3: CASRGQPLSEAFF
size: .
J: TRBJ1-1
V: TRBV27
D: TRBD1

DNA: TGTGCCAGCAGCTTGTCAGGCGATAATTCACCCCTCCACTTT
CDR3: CASSLSGDNSPLHF
size: few
J: TRBJ1-6
V: TRBV7-9
D: .

DNA: TGTGCCAGCAGTTTATCGGGACTTGGCTACACCTTC
CDR3: CASSLSGLGYTF
size: .
J: TRBJ1-2
V: TRBV12-3/TRBV12-4
D: .

DNA: TGTGCCAGCAGCGCAACCGGGACAGCGCCCTACGAGCAGTACTTC
CDR3: CASSATGTAPYEQYF
size: .
J: TRBJ2-7
V: TRBV7-2
D: TRBD1

DNA: TGCAGTGCTAGGGGGACAGGGGTCAGAGATACGCAGTATTTT
CDR3: CSARGTGVRDTQYF
size: .
J: TRBJ2-3
V: TRBV20-1
D: TRBD1

DNA: TGCAGCGTTGTGAGAGGCACTGAAGCTTTCTTT
CDR3: CSVVRGTEAFF
size: .
J: TRBJ1-1
V: TRBV29-1
D: .

DNA: TGTGCCAGCAGGAGGCCGCGGGAGGATTACGAGCAGTACTTC
CDR3: CASRRPREDYEQYF
size: .
J: TRBJ2-7
V: TRBV6-2/TRBV6-3
D: TRBD2

DNA: TGTGCCAGCAGCCCCCGGACAGGGATCCACGAGCAGTACTTC
CDR3: CASSPRTGIHEQYF
size: .
J: TRBJ2-7
V: TRBV9
D: TRBD1

DNA: TGCGCCAGCAGCTTGGACACAAGCTCCTACGAGCAGTACTTC
CDR3: CASSLDTSSYEQYF
size: .
J: TRBJ2-7
V: TRBV5-1
D: .

DNA: TGTGCCAGCAGCCAAGTTCCCCTAGGCGGGGGGCATGAGCAGTTCTTC
CDR3: CASSQVPLGGGHEQFF
size: .
J: TRBJ2-1
V: TRBV3-1
D: TRBD2

DNA: TGTGCCAGTAGTACGCGAAGGACAGGGGTCTCCGATGAAGCTTTCTTT
CDR3: CASSTRRTGVSDEAFF
size: .
J: TRBJ1-1
V: TRBV19
D: TRBD1

DNA: TGCAGTGCTAGAGGGGACTCAAGCTCCTACAATGAGCAGTTCTTC
CDR3: CSARGDSSSYNEQFF
size: .
J: TRBJ2-1
V: TRBV20-1
D: .

DNA: TGTGCCAGCCGTCGAGGGGGTGAAATCCATTATCAAGAGACCCAGTACTTC
CDR3: CASRRGGEIHYQETQYF
size: .
J: TRBJ2-5
V: TRBV6-1
D: .

DNA: TGCAGCGCACCCGGGGGTCCTAGGAGCTATGGCTACACCTTC
CDR3: CSAPGGPRSYGYTF
size: .
J: TRBJ1-2
V: TRBV29-1
D: .

DNA: TGTGCCAGCAATTGGGACTATGGCTACACCTTC
CDR3: CASNWDYGYTF
size: .
J: TRBJ1-2
V: TRBV12-3/TRBV12-4
D: .

DNA: TGTGCCAGCAGCGTAGGACTGTCGGCGCTTCGCGGATCTAACTATGGCTACACCTTC
CDR3: CASSVGLSALRGSNYGYTF
size: .
J: TRBJ1-2
V: TRBV9
D: .

DNA: TGTGCCAGCGGGGGAATGTCCTATAATTCACCCCTCCACTTT
CDR3: CASGGMSYNSPLHF
size: .
J: TRBJ1-6
V: TRBV2
D: .

DNA: TGTGCCAGCTCACTGGATATCACCGGGGAGCTGTTTTTT
CDR3: CASSLDITGELFF
size: .
J: TRBJ2-2
V: TRBV18
D: .

DNA: TGTGCCTGGAACCTCGGGAGGAACACTGAAGCTTTCTTT
CDR3: CAWNLGRNTEAFF
size: once
J: TRBJ1-1
V: TRBV30
D: .

DNA: TGCAGTGCTCCCTTACAGGGCACCCACACCTTC
CDR3: CSAPLQGTHTF
size: .
J: TRBJ1-2
V: TRBV20-1
D: .

DNA: TGTGCCAGCAGTACCCGCCTCCAAGAGACCCAGTACTTC
CDR3: CASSTRLQETQYF
size: .
J: TRBJ2-5
V: TRBV27
D: .

DNA: TGCAGTGCTAGGAGAGGCGCTGACACCTTC
CDR3: CSARRGADTF
size: .
J: TRBJ1-2
V: TRBV20-1
D: .

DNA: TGTGCCAGCAGCCAACAAACTAGCGGGAGCACCTATTTT
CDR3: CASSQQTSGSTYF
size: .
J: TRBJ2-3
V: TRBV3-1
D: TRBD2

DNA: TGTGCCAGCTCACCGTTCGGGACATCTGGAAACACCATATATTTT
CDR3: CASSPFGTSGNTIYF
size: .
J: TRBJ1-3
V: TRBV18
D: .

DNA: TGCAGTGCTAGAGGGGAACTAGCGGCCTACGAGCAGTACTTC
CDR3: CSARGELAAYEQYF
size: .
J: TRBJ2-7
V: TRBV20-1
D: TRBD2

DNA: TGTGCCAGCAGCAACAGACCGGCTCCCGAGCAGTACTTC
CDR3: CASSNRPAPEQYF
size: once
J: TRBJ2-7
V: TRBV5-4
D: .